This is a list of T cell receptor beta chains from one sample in a study of radiotherapy plus CTLA-4 blockade in lung cancer. Only in-frame clones appear in the TCRdb table, and some are missing; sequencing was by immunoSEQ multiplex PCR. The table lists around 86,000 clones, about four fifths of them singletons, with 0.82% in the top ten. Sequencing used peripheral blood, obtained from a patient treated with radiotherapy plus ipilimumab. The receptors here all came from a human donor with non-small cell lung cancer who had stable disease on radiotherapy plus ipilimumab. The CDR3 runs from the conserved cysteine through the conserved F or W. Each record gives: J gene, V gene, clone size, CDR3 protein. Where a row states a size, it is once, few, many or the class of an expanded clone; other rows omit it.

>TRBJ2-5|TRBV27|-
CASSLFGLAGMETQYF
>TRBJ1-5|TRBV28|-
CASSGGLGNQPQHF
>TRBJ2-3|TRBV11-2|-
CASSPPGTSTDTQYF
>TRBJ1-1|TRBV7-8|-
CASSTRQDPTEAFF
>TRBJ2-3|TRBV5-1|-
CASSFVRDTDTQYF
>TRBJ2-2|TRBV7-3|few
CASSPGLAGYTGELFF
>TRBJ2-6|TRBV28|-
CASTGGAGANVLTF
>TRBJ2-2|TRBV6-5|-
CASQDANGELFF
>TRBJ2-7|TRBV9|-
CASSGPGLENYEQYF
>TRBJ2-1|TRBV7-9|-
CASSLRGPFVDEQFF
>TRBJ1-2|TRBV6-6|-
CATHPGQGTGGYTF
>TRBJ1-3|TRBV6-1|-
CASSESLSGNTIYF
>TRBJ2-1|TRBV5-4|-
CASRPSSGSRNEQFF
>TRBJ2-4|TRBV5-1|-
CASSLLGTPGDIQYF
>TRBJ2-6|TRBV13|-
CASSWGTGSESGANVLTF
>TRBJ2-7|TRBV2|-
CASKRQPYEQYF
>TRBJ2-2|TRBV5-8|-
CASSPQRVTGELFF
>TRBJ2-7|TRBV4-1|-
CASSQEGSGADYEQYF
>TRBJ1-2|TRBV7-2|-
CASSLATYGYTF
>TRBJ1-1|TRBV12-5|-
CASGTGQGGAFF
>TRBJ2-7|TRBV27|-
CASSFSGRVKEQYF
>TRBJ1-1|TRBV6-1|-
CASSVNTGETEAFF
>TRBJ1-3|TRBV5-6|-
CASSRFGGGASGNTIYF
>TRBJ1-2|TRBV11-2|-
CASSLGKGTGDYTF
>TRBJ2-1|TRBV19|-
CASRIQTGRNEQFF
>TRBJ2-5|TRBV27|-
CASSWLAGDSQYF
>-|TRBV19|-
CASSSLAPTYEQYF
>TRBJ1-1|TRBV27|-
CASIPGGTLAEAFF
>TRBJ2-1|TRBV19|once
CASSIQLMSLDEQFF
>TRBJ1-5|TRBV18|once
CASSQGQGGQPQHF
>TRBJ2-1|TRBV2|-
CASSGQGINEQFF
>TRBJ2-7|TRBV5-1|-
CASSLERSSYEQYF
>TRBJ2-1|TRBV7-2|-
CASSLARGGYYNEQFF
>TRBJ2-1|TRBV10-1|-
CASSRQGTNEQFF
>TRBJ2-1|TRBV4-2|-
CASSQNLAGGSYNEQFF
>TRBJ2-2|TRBV18|-
CASSPGIAGEELFF
>TRBJ2-1|TRBV2|-
CASSGGGGVNEQFF
>TRBJ1-6|TRBV6-6|few
CATLDYNSPLHF
>TRBJ2-3|TRBV27|-
CASSKLQGPLDVDTQYF
>TRBJ2-3|TRBV18|-
CASSPKSGGSTDTQYF
>TRBJ1-2|TRBV28|-
CASTDFGVWSYGYTF
>TRBJ1-3|TRBV28|-
CASSRASGNTIYF
>TRBJ2-3|TRBV30|-
CAWSVGKRSTDTQYF
>TRBJ2-7|TRBV9|-
CASSSLQFSYEQYF
>TRBJ1-4|TRBV10-3|-
CAISAGETNEKLFF
>TRBJ1-4|TRBV19|few
CASKTGEKLFF
>TRBJ1-5|TRBV30|-
CAWSREQLGNQPQHF
>TRBJ2-7|TRBV5-4|few
CASSLAGTESLEQYF
>TRBJ2-7|TRBV11-2|-
CASSLGQSYEQYF
>TRBJ1-1|TRBV7-6|-
CASSVTGGNTEAFF
>TRBJ2-7|TRBV27|-
CASSSRGTLYEQYF